These T cell receptor beta chains were read from a single sample in a study of blood T cell repertoires in COVID-19. The assay was immunoSEQ multiplex PCR, and TCRdb's table has in-frame clones only and misses some. This sample has roughly 39,000 clones, with more than 80% found just once. What was sequenced was peripheral blood. Source of these receptors: a man aged 55 to 70 with acute or convalescent COVID-19. CDR3s include the opening cysteine and the closing phenylalanine or tryptophan.

cdr3_aa	v_call	j_call
CASSGALAGHQETQYF	TRBV6-1	TRBJ2-5
CSVVQGRTEAFF	TRBV29-1	TRBJ1-1
CASSLDWNQPQHF	TRBV6-5	TRBJ1-5
CASGQTGDPNSPLHF	TRBV9	TRBJ1-6
CASSEIGAGLTDTIYF	TRBV6-1	TRBJ1-3
CASSWTGDFETQYF	TRBV5-1	TRBJ2-5
CASSPGEAGNEQYF	TRBV6-5	TRBJ2-7
CASSEYLPQYF	TRBV2	TRBJ2-7
CASSLDIPSGANVLTF	TRBV5-5	TRBJ2-6
CASTGGGKLFF	TRBV12-3/TRBV12-4	TRBJ1-4
CASSQERSGVNEQFF	TRBV4-3	TRBJ2-1
CASSYGPPSSYEQYF	TRBV6-5	TRBJ2-7
CASSFGRGVNTEAFF	TRBV5-1	TRBJ1-1
CSVSAPGQGYEQYF	TRBV29-1	TRBJ2-7
CSVGEARGTEAFF	TRBV29-1	TRBJ1-1
CASSWTSGGAGTGELFF	TRBV7-2	TRBJ2-2
CASSISGSTEAFF	TRBV19	TRBJ1-1
CASSSPGQGTDTQYF	TRBV19	TRBJ2-3
CASSVGASGSYDTQYF	TRBV9	TRBJ2-3
CASSLVGEKLFF	TRBV7-6	TRBJ1-4
CASNRIAGASTDTQYF	TRBV5-5	TRBJ2-3
CASSRHGTEAFF	TRBV6-5	TRBJ1-1
CASKRGGATGELFF	TRBV3-1/TRBV3-2	TRBJ2-2
CASSLWPTGGSLAEAFF	TRBV28	TRBJ1-1
CASSQTAGGTDTQYF	TRBV4-3	TRBJ2-3
CASSQDRNQPQHF	TRBV4-3	TRBJ1-5
CASSGGQAVGGYTF	TRBV28	TRBJ1-2
CASSSRTVAGNTIYF	TRBV28	TRBJ1-3
CASRTLGQGTTF	TRBV6-5	TRBJ1-2
CASSLDREPSQFF	TRBV28	TRBJ2-1
CASSQNPTGTAKETQYF	TRBV5-4	TRBJ2-5
CASSPPAGRETQYF	TRBV23-1	TRBJ2-5
CASSRSRQNTEAFF	TRBV3-1/TRBV3-2	TRBJ1-1